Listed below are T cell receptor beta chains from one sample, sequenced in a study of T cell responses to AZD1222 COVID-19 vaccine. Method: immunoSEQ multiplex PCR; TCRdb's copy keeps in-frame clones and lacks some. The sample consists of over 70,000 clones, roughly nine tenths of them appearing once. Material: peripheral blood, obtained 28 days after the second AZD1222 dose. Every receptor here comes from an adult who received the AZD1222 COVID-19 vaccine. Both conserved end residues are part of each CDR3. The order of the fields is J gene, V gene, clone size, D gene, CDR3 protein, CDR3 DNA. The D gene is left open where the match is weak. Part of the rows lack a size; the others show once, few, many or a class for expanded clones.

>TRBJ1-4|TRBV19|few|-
CASIPQGIASGEKLFF
TGTGCCAGTATCCCCCAGGGCATAGCCTCGGGCGAAAAACTGTTTTTT
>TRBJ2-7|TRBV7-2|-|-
CASSLAEFKYEQYF
TGTGCCAGCAGCTTAGCAGAGTTTAAGTACGAGCAGTACTTC
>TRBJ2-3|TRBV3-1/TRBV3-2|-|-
CASSQDGASTDTQYF
TGTGCCAGCAGCCAAGATGGGGCTAGCACAGATACGCAGTATTTT
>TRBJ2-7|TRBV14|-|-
CASSLLPGTAPSEQYF
TGTGCCAGCAGCCTCCTACCGGGGACCGCTCCCAGCGAGCAGTACTTC
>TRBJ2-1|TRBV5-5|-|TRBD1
CASSHPSRDSNYNEQFF
TGTGCCAGCAGCCACCCCAGCCGGGACAGTAACTACAATGAGCAGTTCTTC
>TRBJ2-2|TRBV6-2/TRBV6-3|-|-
CASSNEPGHNTGELFF
TGTGCCAGCAGTAACGAACCGGGACACAACACCGGGGAGCTGTTTTTT
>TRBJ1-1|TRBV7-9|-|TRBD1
CASSSTDRGWDTEAFF
TGTGCCAGCAGCTCGACGGACAGGGGATGGGACACTGAAGCTTTCTTT
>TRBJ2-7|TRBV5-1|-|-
CASSLSPRYEQYF
TGCGCCAGCAGCTTGTCACCCCGCTACGAGCAGTACTTC
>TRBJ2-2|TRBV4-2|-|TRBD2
CASSQDISGGWNTGELFF
TGTGCCAGCAGCCAAGATATTAGCGGGGGCTGGAACACCGGGGAGCTGTTTTTT
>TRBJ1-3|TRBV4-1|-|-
CASSPDSFSGNTIYF
TGCGCCAGCAGCCCGGACAGCTTCTCTGGAAACACCATATATTTT
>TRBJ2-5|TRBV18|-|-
CASSPPGQQETQYF
TGTGCCAGCTCACCACCGGGGCAGCAAGAGACCCAGTACTTC
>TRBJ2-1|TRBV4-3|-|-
CASSPTDYNEQFF
TGCGCCAGCAGCCCAACGGACTACAATGAGCAGTTCTTC
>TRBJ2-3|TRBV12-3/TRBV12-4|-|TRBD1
CASKTGGTDTQYF
TGTGCCAGCAAAACAGGGGGCACAGATACGCAGTATTTT
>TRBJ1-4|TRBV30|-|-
CAWTRTGEKLFF
TGTGCCTGGACCAGGACCGGTGAAAAACTGTTTTTT
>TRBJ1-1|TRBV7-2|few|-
CASSSQGTTLGFVNTEAFF
TGTGCCAGCAGCTCCCAGGGCACCACCCTAGGTTTCGTGAACACTGAAGCTTTCTTT
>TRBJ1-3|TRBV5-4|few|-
CASSSGNTIYF
TGTGCCAGCAGCTCTGGAAACACCATATATTTT
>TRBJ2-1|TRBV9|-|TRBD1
CASSKGGQQSNEQFF
TGTGCCAGCAGCAAAGGGGGACAGCAGTCCAATGAGCAGTTCTTC
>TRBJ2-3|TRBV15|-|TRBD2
CATSRRTSGGPDTQYF
TGTGCCACCAGCAGACGGACTAGCGGGGGCCCAGATACGCAGTATTTT
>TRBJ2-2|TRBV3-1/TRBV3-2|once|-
CASSQETGELFF
TGTGCCAGCAGCCAAGAAACCGGGGAGCTGTTTTTT
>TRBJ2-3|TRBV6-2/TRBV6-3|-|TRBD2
CASSLSGGGTTDTQYF
TGTGCCAGCAGTCTCTCCGGCGGGGGGACTACAGATACGCAGTATTTT
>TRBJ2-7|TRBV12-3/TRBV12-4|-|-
CASSFGYEQYF
TGTGCCAGCAGTTTCGGGTACGAGCAGTACTTC
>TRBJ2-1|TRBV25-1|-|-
CASRETVYNEQFF
TGTGCCAGCAGGGAAACAGTCTACAATGAGCAGTTCTTC
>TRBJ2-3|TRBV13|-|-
CASSPFESSTDTQYF
TGTGCCAGCAGCCCCTTCGAATCTAGCACAGATACGCAGTATTTT
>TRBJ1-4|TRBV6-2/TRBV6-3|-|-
CASSYVGVQEKLFF
TGTGCCAGCAGTTACGTAGGGGTCCAGGAAAAACTGTTTTTT
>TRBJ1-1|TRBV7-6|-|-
CASSLEAGGTEAFF
TGTGCCAGCAGCTTAGAGGCCGGGGGCACTGAAGCTTTCTTT
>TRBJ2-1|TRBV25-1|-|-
CASRPAGVHYNEQFF
TGTGCCAGCAGACCTGCCGGAGTCCACTACAATGAGCAGTTCTTC
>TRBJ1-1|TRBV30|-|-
CAWSTGTLNTEAFF
TGTGCCTGGAGTACCGGGACACTGAACACTGAAGCTTTCTTT
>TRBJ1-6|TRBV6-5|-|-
CASSYSKSLGNSPLHF
TGTGCCAGCAGTTACTCGAAGAGTTTGGGTAATTCACCCCTCCACTTT
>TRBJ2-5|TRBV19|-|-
CASSPGFQETQYF
TGTGCCAGTAGTCCAGGGTTCCAAGAGACCCAGTACTTC
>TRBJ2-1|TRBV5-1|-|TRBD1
CASSPHGDRANYNEQFF
TGCGCCAGCAGCCCGCATGGGGACAGGGCAAACTACAATGAGCAGTTCTTC
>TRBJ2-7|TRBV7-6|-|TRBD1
CASSLATGGETYEQYF
TGTGCCAGCAGCTTAGCGACAGGGGGCGAGACATACGAGCAGTACTTC
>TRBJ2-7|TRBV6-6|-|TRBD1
CASSYTGDYEQYF
TGTGCCAGCAGTTACACAGGGGACTACGAGCAGTACTTC
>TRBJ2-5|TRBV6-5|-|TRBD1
CASRSLTGVETQYF
TGTGCCAGCAGGTCCTTGACAGGGGTGGAGACCCAGTACTTC